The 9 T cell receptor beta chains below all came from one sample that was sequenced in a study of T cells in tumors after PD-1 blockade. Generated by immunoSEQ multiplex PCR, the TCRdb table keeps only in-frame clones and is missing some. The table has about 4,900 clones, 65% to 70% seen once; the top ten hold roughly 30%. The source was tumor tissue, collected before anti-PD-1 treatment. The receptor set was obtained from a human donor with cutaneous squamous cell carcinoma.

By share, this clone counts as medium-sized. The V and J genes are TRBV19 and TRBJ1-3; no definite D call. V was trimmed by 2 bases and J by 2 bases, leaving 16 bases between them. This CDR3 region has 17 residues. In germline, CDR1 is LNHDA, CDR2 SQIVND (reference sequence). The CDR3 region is CASSINRGGLAGNTIYF. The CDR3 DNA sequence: TGTGCCAGTAGTATAAATCGTGGAGGGCTTGCTGGAAACACCATATATTTT. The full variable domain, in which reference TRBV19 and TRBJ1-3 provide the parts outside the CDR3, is DGGITQSPKYLFRKEGQNVTLSCEQNLNHDAMYWYRQDPGQGLRLIYYSQIVNDFQKGDIAEGYSVSREKKESFPLTVTSAQKNPTAFYLCASSINRGGLAGNTIYFGEGSWLTVV.

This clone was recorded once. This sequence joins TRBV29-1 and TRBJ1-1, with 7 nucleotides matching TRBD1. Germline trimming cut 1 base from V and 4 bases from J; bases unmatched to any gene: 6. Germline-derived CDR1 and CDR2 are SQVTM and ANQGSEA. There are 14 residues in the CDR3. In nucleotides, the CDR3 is TGCAGCGTTGAAGCACAGGGGTGGGGCACTGAAGCTTTCTTT. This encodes CSVEAQGWGTEAFF. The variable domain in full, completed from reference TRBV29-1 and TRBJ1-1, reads SAVISQKPSRDICQRGTSLTIQCQVDSQVTMMFWYRQQPGQSLTLIATANQGSEATYESGFVIDKFPISRPNLTFSTLTVSNMSPEDSSIYLCSVEAQGWGTEAFFGQGTRLTVV.

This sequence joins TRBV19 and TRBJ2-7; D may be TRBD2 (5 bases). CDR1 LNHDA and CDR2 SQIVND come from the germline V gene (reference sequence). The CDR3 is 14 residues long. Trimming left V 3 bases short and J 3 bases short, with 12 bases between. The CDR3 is CASSISGSGYEQYF. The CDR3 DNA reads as TGTGCCAGTAGTATTTCGGGGTCGGGCTACGAGCAGTACTTC.

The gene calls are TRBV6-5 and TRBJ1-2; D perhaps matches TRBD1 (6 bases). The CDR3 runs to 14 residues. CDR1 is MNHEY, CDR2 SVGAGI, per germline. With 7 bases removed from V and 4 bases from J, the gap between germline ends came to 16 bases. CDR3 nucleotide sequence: TGTGCCAGCATCAAGGGGGGGGGCCTCTATGGCTACACCTTC. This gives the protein CASIKGGGLYGYTF.

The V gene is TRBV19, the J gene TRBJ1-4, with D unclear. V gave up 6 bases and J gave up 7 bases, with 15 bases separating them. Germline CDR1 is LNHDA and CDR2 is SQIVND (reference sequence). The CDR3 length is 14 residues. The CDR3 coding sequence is TGTGCCAGTAGATTATGGGATCAAGGTGAAAAACTGTTTTTT. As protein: CASRLWDQGEKLFF.

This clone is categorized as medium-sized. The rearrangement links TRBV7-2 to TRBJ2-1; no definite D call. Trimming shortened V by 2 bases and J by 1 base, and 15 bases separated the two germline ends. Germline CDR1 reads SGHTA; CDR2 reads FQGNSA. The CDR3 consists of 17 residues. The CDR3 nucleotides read TGTGCCAGCAGCTTATGGCCTAGATCGACTTCCTACAATGAGCAGTTCTTC. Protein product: CASSLWPRSTSYNEQFF.

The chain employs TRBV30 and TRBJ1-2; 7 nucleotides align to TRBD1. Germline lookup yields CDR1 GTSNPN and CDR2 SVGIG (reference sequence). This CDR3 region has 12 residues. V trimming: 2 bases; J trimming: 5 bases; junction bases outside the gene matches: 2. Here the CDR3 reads CAWSKQGYGYTF. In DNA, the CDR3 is TGTGCCTGGAGTAAACAGGGGTATGGCTACACCTTC.

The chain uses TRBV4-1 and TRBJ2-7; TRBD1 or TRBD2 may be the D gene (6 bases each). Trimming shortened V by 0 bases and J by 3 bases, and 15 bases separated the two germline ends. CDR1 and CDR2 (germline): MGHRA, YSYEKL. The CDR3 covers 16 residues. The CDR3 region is CASSQERTGAYYEQYF. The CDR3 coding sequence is TGCGCCAGCAGCCAAGAGCGTACGGGGGCTTACTACGAGCAGTACTTC.

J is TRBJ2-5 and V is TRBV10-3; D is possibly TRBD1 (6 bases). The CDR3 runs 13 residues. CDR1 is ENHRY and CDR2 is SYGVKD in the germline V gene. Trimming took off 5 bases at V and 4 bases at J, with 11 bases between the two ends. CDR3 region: CAISPDSSETQYF. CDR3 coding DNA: TGTGCCATCAGTCCGGACAGCTCAGAGACCCAGTACTTC.